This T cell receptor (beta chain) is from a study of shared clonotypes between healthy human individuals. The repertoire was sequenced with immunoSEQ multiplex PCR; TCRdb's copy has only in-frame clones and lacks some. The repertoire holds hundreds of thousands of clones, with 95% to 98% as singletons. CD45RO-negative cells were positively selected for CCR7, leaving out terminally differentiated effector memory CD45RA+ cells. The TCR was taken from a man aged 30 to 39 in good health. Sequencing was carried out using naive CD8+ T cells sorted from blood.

The CDR3 DNA follows: TGTGCCAGCAGCGTAGGCAGCGGGGCTACTTCCGGCGAGCAGTACTTC. This codes for CASSVGSGATSGEQYF. The chain joins TRBV9 to TRBJ2-7, with 7 bases lining up with TRBD2. V was clipped by 0 bases and J by 6 bases; unmatched bases: 12. The germline V gene encodes CDR1 SGDLS and CDR2 YYNGEE. The CDR3 extends over 16 amino acids.